What follows are 7 T cell receptor beta chains derived from one specimen sequenced in a study of tumor-infiltrating lymphocytes in localized non-small cell lung cancer. Measured with immunoSEQ multiplex PCR; TCRdb has only the in-frame clones, and not every one. The table shows about 16,000 clones, with 75% occurring only once. Sequencing used lung tumor tissue. These receptors originate from a human donor with non-small cell lung cancer.

The CDR3 bases are TGTGCCACCAGGCGGGGAGGGAGCAACACTGAAGCTTTCTTT. Translation gives CATRRGGSNTEAFF. The chain carries TRBV6-1 and TRBJ1-1; unclear D gene. The CDR3 extends over 14 amino acids. Germline V gene sequence: CDR1 MNHNS, CDR2 SASEGT. Trimming shortened V by 10 bases and J by 2 bases, and 17 bases separated the two germline ends.

The table lists this clone with a count of one. The chain employs TRBV6-5 and TRBJ1-2; 7 nucleotides line up with TRBD1. Trimming at V came to 6 bases and at J to 5 bases, leaving 6 bases not matched to a gene. Per germline, CDR1 MNHEY and CDR2 SVGAGI. The CDR3 is 13 amino acids. The CDR3 DNA sequence: TGTGCCAGCAGCCGACAGGGCCTATATGGCTACACCTTC. Its translation is CASSRQGLYGYTF.

This chain connects TRBV29-1 to TRBJ2-3, with 9 bases aligning to TRBD2. After removal of 4 bases from V and 5 bases from J, the junction contained 7 bases not matched to a gene. Germline V gene lookup returns CDR1 SQVTM and CDR2 ANQGSEA. The CDR3 has 14 amino acids. As DNA, the CDR3 is TGCAGCGTTGGTAGCGGGAGTGGGATAGATACGCAGTATTTT. This gives the protein CSVGSGSGIDTQYF.

In this sample, this clone turned up a few times. This chain joins TRBV7-9 and TRBJ2-7, with 8 bases matching TRBD1. The germline gives CDR1 SEHNR, CDR2 FQNEAQ (reference sequence). CDR3 size: 16 residues. V lost 5 bases, J lost 5 bases, and 14 bases stayed unmatched. CDR3 amino acids: CASSQLRDRWDHEQYF. The CDR3 DNA sequence: TGTGCCAGCAGCCAACTCCGGGACAGGTGGGACCACGAGCAGTACTTC.

CDR3 sequence (DNA): TGTGCCAGCAGCTTGGCCGGTTCAGGGCCCTATGGCTACACCTTC. Translation gives CASSLAGSGPYGYTF. V gene TRBV5-6 combines with J gene TRBJ1-2; D is possibly TRBD1 (5 bases). CDR3 length: 15 residues. The V and J ends lost 0 bases and 4 bases respectively, with 13 bases between them. The germline V gene encodes CDR1 SGHDT and CDR2 YYEEEE.

The chain combines TRBV5-6 with TRBJ1-4; D is ambiguous. CDR1 SGHDT and CDR2 YYEEEE come from the germline V gene. Trimming pared 0 bases from V and 6 bases from J, leaving 12 bases between. This CDR3 contains 15 residues. Here the CDR3 reads CASSLVQSRDEKLFF. CDR3 in DNA: TGTGCCAGCAGCTTGGTGCAGTCAAGGGATGAAAAACTGTTTTTT.

The V call is TRBV5-8, the J call TRBJ1-5; no definite D call. This CDR3 is built from 14 residues. Trimming left V 1 base short and J 3 bases short, with 8 bases between. The germline V gene encodes CDR1 SGHTS and CDR2 YDEGEE. CDR3 nucleotides: TGTGCCAGCAGCTTGTGGGGTAACAATCAGCCCCAGCATTTT. Translation gives CASSLWGNNQPQHF.